The 17 T cell receptor beta chains given below trace back to one sample, sequenced in a study of monozygotic twins with inflammatory bowel disease. Following a re-call of the 5' RACE reads, TCRdb has one entry per CDR3 protein and lacks DNA. This sample's table has 90,000 to 110,000 distinct CDR3 sequences. The source material was blood. The receptors derive from a human donor with ulcerative colitis or Crohn's disease, or a healthy co-twin of an affected twin (not recorded which).

CDR3 in amino acids: CASRAGTGRTYNEQFF. V is TRBV5-1 and J is TRBJ2-1; no DNA is available, so the TRBD1 call from TCRdb remains unchecked. Germline assignment: CDR1 SGHRS and CDR2 YFSETQ. The CDR3 contains 16 residues.

The chain links TRBV20-1 to TRBJ1-1. This CDR3 spans 13 amino acids. The germline CDR1 and CDR2 sequences are DFQATT and SNEGSKA (reference sequence). This chain's CDR3 is CSARRTMNTEAFF.

The V gene is TRBV7-2, the J gene TRBJ2-7; TCRdb's D gene call, TRBD2, goes unchecked for lack of DNA. CDR1 is SGHTA, CDR2 FQGNSA, per germline. The CDR3 is 15 amino acids. This CDR3 reads CASSFGGGALSEQYF.

The CDR3 loop reads CSVEDWAGGRGHGTQYF. V and J are TRBV29-1 and TRBJ2-5; TCRdb designates TRBD2, a call that cannot be tested without DNA. The CDR3 consists of 17 residues. From germline, CDR1 is SQVTM and CDR2 ANQGSEA.

This chain joins TRBV4-1 and TRBJ2-7. This CDR3 is built from 15 residues. Germline CDR1 reads MGHRA; CDR2 reads YSYEKL. The CDR3 reads CASSQAVVTPYEQYF.

J is TRBJ2-7 and V is TRBV2. The V gene's germline CDR1 is SNHLY and CDR2 FYNNEI. The CDR3 is 12 residues long. This CDR3 is CASSGGSYEQYF.

V and J are TRBV5-8 and TRBJ2-3. This CDR3 is 12 amino acids long. Germline loops: CDR1 SGHTS, CDR2 YDEGEE. This chain's CDR3 is CASRWSTDTQYF.

The rearrangement uses TRBV5-6 and TRBJ1-1. In germline, CDR1 is SGHDT, CDR2 YYEEEE. The CDR3 covers 12 residues. The CDR3 loop reads CASTRRAGEAFF.

The chain carries TRBV5-6 and TRBJ1-1. Per the germline V gene, CDR1 is SGHDT and CDR2 is YYEEEE. This CDR3 comprises 12 residues. CDR3 residues: CASSLIETEAFF.

V usage is TRBV5-1 and J usage is TRBJ1-4. This CDR3 contains 13 residues. Per the germline V gene, CDR1 is SGHRS and CDR2 is YFSETQ. CDR3 loop: CASSLARAEKLFF.

This sequence joins TRBV6-6 and TRBJ2-7; the TCRdb D gene call, TRBD1, has no DNA to confirm it. The CDR3 extends over 13 amino acids. Germline lookup yields CDR1 MNHNY and CDR2 SVGAGI (reference sequence). The CDR3 is CASSSGNGYEQYF.

The chain links TRBV7-6 to TRBJ2-3; TCRdb gives TRBD1 as the D gene, but with no DNA this cannot be confirmed. The germline V gene encodes CDR1 SGHVS and CDR2 FNYEAQ. The CDR3 has 15 amino acids. The CDR3 region is CASSPRQDRTDTQYF.

V usage is TRBV7-9 and J usage is TRBJ2-7; lacking DNA, the TRBD2 call made by TCRdb goes unchecked. The CDR3 length is 17 residues. In germline, CDR1 is SEHNR, CDR2 FQNEAQ (reference sequence). The CDR3 sequence is CASSPGLAGERTYEQYF.

The rearrangement joins TRBV7-2 to TRBJ2-7; TCRdb reports TRBD1, a call that lacks DNA to check it against. The CDR3 covers 13 residues. Per germline, CDR1 SGHTA and CDR2 FQGNSA. The CDR3 region is CASSRRQGLEQYF.

The CDR3 spells CASSQYGQVGRNTQYF. V is TRBV4-1 and J is TRBJ2-3; with no DNA, the TCRdb D assignment of TRBD1 cannot be verified. From germline, CDR1 is MGHRA and CDR2 YSYEKL. The CDR3 has 16 residues.

The chain carries TRBV5-6 and TRBJ2-7. The V gene's germline CDR1 is SGHDT and CDR2 YYEEEE. The CDR3 runs to 13 residues. CDR3 in amino acids: CASSLEGPYEQYF.

The chain is built from TRBV6-1 and TRBJ1-6; TCRdb's D call of TRBD1 is untestable without DNA. In germline, CDR1 is MNHNS, CDR2 SASEGT. This CDR3 has 15 amino acids. CDR3: CASSQTGGQNSPLHF.